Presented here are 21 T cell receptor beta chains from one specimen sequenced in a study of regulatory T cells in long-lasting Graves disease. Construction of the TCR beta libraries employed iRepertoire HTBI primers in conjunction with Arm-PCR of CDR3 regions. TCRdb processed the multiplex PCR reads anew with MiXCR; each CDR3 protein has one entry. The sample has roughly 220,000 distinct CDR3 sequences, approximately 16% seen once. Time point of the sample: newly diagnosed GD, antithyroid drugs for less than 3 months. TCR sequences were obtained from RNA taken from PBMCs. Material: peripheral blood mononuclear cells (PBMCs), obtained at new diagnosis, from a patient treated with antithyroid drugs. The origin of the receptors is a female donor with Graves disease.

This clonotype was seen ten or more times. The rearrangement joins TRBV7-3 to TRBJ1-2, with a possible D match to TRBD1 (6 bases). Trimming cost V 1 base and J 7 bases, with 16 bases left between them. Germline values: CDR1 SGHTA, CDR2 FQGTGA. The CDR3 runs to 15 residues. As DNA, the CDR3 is TGTGCCAGCAGCTTAAGTCCCAGGGGTTCGACTGGCTACACCTTC. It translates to CASSLSPRGSTGYTF.

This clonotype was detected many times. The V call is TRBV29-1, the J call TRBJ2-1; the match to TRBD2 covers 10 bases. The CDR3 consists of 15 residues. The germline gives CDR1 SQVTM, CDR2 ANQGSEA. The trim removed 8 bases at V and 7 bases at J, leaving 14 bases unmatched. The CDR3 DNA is TGCAGCTCGAGAGCTAGCGGGAGTACGAGGAATGAGCAGTTCTTC. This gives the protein CSSRASGSTRNEQFF.

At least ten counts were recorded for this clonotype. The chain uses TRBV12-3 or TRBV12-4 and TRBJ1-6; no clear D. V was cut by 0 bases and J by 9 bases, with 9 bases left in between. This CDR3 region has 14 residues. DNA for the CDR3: TGTGCCAGCAGTTTAGCGCTGGCGGTTTCACCCCTCCACTTT. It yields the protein CASSLALAVSPLHF.

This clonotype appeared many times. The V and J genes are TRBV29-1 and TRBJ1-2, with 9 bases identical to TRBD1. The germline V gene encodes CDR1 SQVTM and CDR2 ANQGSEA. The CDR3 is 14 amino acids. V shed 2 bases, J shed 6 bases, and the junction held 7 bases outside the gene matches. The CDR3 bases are TGCAGCGTTGAATGGGACAGGGTTACGGATGGCTACACCTTC. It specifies CSVEWDRVTDGYTF.

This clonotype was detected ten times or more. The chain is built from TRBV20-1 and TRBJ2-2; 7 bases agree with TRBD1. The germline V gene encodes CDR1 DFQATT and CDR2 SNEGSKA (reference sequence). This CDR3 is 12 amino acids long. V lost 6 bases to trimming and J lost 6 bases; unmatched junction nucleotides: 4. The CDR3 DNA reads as TGCAGTGCCCCAGGACAGGCCGGGGAGCTGTTTTTT. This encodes CSAPGQAGELFF.

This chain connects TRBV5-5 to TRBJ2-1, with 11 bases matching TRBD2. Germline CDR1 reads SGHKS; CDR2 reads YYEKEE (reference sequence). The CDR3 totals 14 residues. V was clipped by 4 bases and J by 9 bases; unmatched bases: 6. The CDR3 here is CASSPLAGVGEQFF. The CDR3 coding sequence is TGTGCCAGCAGCCCACTAGCGGGAGTGGGTGAGCAGTTCTTC.

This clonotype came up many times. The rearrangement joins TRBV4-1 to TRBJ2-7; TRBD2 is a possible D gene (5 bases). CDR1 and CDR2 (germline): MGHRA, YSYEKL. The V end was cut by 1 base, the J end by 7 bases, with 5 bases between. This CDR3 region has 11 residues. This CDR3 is CASSQAGEQYF. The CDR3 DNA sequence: TGCGCCAGCAGCCAAGCGGGAGAGCAGTACTTC.

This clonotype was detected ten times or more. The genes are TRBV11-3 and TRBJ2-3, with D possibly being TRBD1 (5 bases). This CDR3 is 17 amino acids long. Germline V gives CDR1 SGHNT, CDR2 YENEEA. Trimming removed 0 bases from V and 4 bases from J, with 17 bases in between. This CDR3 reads CASSLEIGPQGSDTQYF. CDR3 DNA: TGTGCCAGCAGCTTAGAGATCGGGCCCCAGGGCTCAGATACGCAGTATTTT.

The CDR3 sequence: CASSLVAGANEQFF. CDR3 nucleotides: TGTGCCAGCAGCTTAGTGGCCGGGGCCAATGAGCAGTTCTTC. This chain connects TRBV7-9 to TRBJ2-1; TRBD1 or TRBD2 may be the D gene (5 bases each). There are 14 residues in the CDR3. CDR1 is SEHNR, CDR2 FQNEAQ, per germline (reference sequence). V was shortened by 1 base and J by 6 bases, with 10 bases between the two germline ends.

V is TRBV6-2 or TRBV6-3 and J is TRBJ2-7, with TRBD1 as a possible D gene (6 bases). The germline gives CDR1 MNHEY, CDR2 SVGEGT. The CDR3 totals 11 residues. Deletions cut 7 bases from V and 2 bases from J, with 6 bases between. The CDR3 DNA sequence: TGTGCCAGCACAGGGGCCTACGAGCAGTACTTC. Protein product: CASTGAYEQYF.

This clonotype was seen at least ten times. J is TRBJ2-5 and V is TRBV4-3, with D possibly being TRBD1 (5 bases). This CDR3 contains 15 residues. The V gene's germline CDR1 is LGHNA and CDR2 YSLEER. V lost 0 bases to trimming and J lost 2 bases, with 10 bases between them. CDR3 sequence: CASSQEWQGQETQYF. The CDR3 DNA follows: TGCGCCAGCAGCCAAGAATGGCAGGGACAAGAGACCCAGTACTTC.

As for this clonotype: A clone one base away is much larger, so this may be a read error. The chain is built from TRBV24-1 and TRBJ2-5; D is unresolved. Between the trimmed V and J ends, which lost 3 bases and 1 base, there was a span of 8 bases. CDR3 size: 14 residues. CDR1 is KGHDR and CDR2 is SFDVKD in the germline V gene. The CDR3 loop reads CATSDRNGQETQYF. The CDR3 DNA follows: TGTGCCACCAGTGATAGGAACGGCCAAGAGACCCAGTACTTC.

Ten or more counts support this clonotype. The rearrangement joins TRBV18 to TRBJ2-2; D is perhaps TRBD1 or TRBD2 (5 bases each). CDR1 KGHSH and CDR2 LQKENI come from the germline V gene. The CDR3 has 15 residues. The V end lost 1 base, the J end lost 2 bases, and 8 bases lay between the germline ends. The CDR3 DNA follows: TGTGCCAGCTCACCACGAGGGGTCAACACCGGGGAGCTGTTTTTT. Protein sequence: CASSPRGVNTGELFF.

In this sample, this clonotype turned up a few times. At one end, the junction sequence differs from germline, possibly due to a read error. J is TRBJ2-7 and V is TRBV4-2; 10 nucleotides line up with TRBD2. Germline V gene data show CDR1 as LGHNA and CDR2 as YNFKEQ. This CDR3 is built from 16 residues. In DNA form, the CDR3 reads TGTGCCAGCAGCCAAGATCGGTCTAGCGGGAGTGATACGCTGTATTTT. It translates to CASSQDRSSGSDTLYF.

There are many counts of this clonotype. CDR3 sequence (DNA): TGTGCCAGCAGCTCAAATAGCGGGAGGGCCCGGGAGCAGTTCTTC. Protein: CASSSNSGRAREQFF. V is TRBV11-2 and J is TRBJ2-1; the match to TRBD2 covers 11 bases. The germline gives CDR1 SGHAT, CDR2 FQNNGV. Trimming took 4 bases from V and 10 from J; bases not matched to a gene: 9. The CDR3 length is 15 residues.

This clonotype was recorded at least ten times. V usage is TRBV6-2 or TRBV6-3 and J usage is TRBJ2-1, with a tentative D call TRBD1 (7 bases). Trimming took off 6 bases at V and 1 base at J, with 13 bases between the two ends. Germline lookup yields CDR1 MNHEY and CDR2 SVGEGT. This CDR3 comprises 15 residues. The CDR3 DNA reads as TGTGCCAGCAGAATGCCAGGGGGGTCCTACAATGAGCAGTTCTTC. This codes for CASRMPGGSYNEQFF.

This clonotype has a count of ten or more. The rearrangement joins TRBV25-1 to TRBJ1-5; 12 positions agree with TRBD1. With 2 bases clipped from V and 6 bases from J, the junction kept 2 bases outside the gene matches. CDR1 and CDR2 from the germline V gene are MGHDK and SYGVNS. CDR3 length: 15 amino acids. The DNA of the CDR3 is TGTGCCAGCAGTGAAGGGACAGGGGGCCGTCAGCCCCAGCATTTT. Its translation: CASSEGTGGRQPQHF.

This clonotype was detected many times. In nucleotides, the CDR3 is TGTGCCAGCGCTTCCCCGGCGGGGGTCAGGGAAAACCATGAGCAGTTCTTC. Translation gives CASASPAGVRENHEQFF. The chain recombines TRBV6-2 or TRBV6-3 with TRBJ2-1; 7 nucleotides align to TRBD2. Germline V lookup: CDR1 MNHEY, CDR2 SVGEGT. The CDR3 is 17 residues long. Trimming removed 8 bases from V and 8 bases from J; junction bases left unmatched: 21.

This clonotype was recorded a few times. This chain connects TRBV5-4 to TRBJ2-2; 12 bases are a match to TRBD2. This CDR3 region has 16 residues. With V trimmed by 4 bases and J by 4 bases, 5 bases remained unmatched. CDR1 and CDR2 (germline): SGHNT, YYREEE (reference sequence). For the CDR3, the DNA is TGTGCCAGCAGCCGACTAGCGGGAGACGTCACCGGGGAGCTGTTTTTT. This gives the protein CASSRLAGDVTGELFF.

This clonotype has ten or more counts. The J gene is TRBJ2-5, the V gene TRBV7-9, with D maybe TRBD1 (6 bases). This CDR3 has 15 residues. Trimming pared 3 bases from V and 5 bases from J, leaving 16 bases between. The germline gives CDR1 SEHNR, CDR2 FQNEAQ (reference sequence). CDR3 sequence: CASSLGNRELETQYF. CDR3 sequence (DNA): TGTGCCAGCAGCTTGGGGAACAGGGAGCTGGAGACCCAGTACTTC.

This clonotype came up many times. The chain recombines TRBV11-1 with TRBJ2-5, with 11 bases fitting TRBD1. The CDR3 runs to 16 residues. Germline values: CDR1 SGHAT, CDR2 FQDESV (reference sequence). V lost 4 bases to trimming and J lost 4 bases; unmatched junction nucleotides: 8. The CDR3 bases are TGTGCCAGCAGCTACTTTGGACAGGGGGCGGGAGAGACCCAGTACTTC. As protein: CASSYFGQGAGETQYF.